These T cell receptor beta chains were read from a single sample in a study of cytomegalovirus exposure and HLA in healthy donors. Some clones are missing from TCRdb's copy, which holds only in-frame ones; the method was immunoSEQ multiplex PCR. The table includes some 150,000 clones, more than 70% detected once. Material: PBMCs. The source is a male donor in good health and CMV-seronegative. CDR3s include the opening cysteine and the closing phenylalanine or tryptophan. The D gene is left open where the match is weak. Size is omitted from some rows. Given values are once, few, many or a class for expanded clones.

CASSLDRGRDYGYTF	TGTGCCAGCAGCTTGGACAGGGGAAGGGACTATGGCTACACCTTC	TRBV13	TRBD1	TRBJ1-2	.
CASSFKGAAPVILYEQYF	TGTGCCAGCAGTTTTAAGGGGGCGGCGCCAGTGATTCTCTACGAGCAGTACTTC	TRBV12-1	.	TRBJ2-7	.
CASSSATGDSYEQYF	TGTGCCAGCTCATCCGCAACAGGGGACTCCTACGAGCAGTACTTC	TRBV18	TRBD1	TRBJ2-7	.
CASSLLGQRKAREQFF	TGTGCCAGCAGCTTATTAGGTCAGAGGAAGGCTCGTGAGCAGTTCTTC	TRBV7-9	.	TRBJ2-1	.
CASSLFDRARELFF	TGTGCCAGCAGTTTATTCGACAGGGCACGGGAGCTGTTTTTT	TRBV27	TRBD1	TRBJ2-2	.
CASSLRGAETQYF	TGTGCCAGCAGCTTACGGGGGGCGGAGACCCAGTACTTC	TRBV7-9	.	TRBJ2-5	.
CASSPQQGETQYF	TGCGCCAGCAGCCCCCAGCAGGGAGAGACCCAGTACTTC	TRBV4-1	.	TRBJ2-5	few
CASSYSRTGTGELFF	TGTGCCAGCAGTTACTCCCGGACAGGGACCGGGGAGCTGTTTTTT	TRBV6-5	TRBD1	TRBJ2-2	.
CASSFGTAGELFF	TGTGCCAGCAGCTTTGGGACAGCCGGGGAGCTGTTTTTT	TRBV11-2	TRBD1	TRBJ2-2	.
CATSTAGGDQPQHF	TGTGCCACCAGTACGGCAGGGGGAGATCAGCCCCAGCATTTT	TRBV15	TRBD1	TRBJ1-5	.
CASSLGALAGASYEQYF	TGTGCCAGCAGCTTAGGCGCACTAGCGGGGGCTTCCTACGAGCAGTACTTC	TRBV7-2	TRBD2	TRBJ2-7	.
CASSVIAGTYNEQFF	TGTGCCAGCAGTGTTATAGCGGGGACCTACAATGAGCAGTTCTTC	TRBV2	TRBD2	TRBJ2-1	.
CASSSQQGGNEQYF	TGTGCCAGTAGTTCCCAGCAGGGAGGCAACGAGCAGTACTTC	TRBV19	.	TRBJ2-7	.
CASSQERGGQETQYF	TGCGCCAGCAGCCAGGAGCGGGGAGGACAAGAGACCCAGTACTTC	TRBV4-3	TRBD2	TRBJ2-5	few
CASSLQGFQPQHF	TGTGCCAGCAGTTTACAGGGTTTCCAGCCCCAGCATTTT	TRBV6-6	.	TRBJ1-5	.
CASSRWTGGLGLNEKLFF	TGTGCCAGCAGCCGCTGGACAGGGGGATTAGGCCTTAATGAAAAACTGTTTTTT	TRBV7-9	TRBD1	TRBJ1-4	.
CASSLWTGASYEQYF	TGCGCCAGCAGCCTCTGGACAGGGGCCTCCTACGAGCAGTACTTC	TRBV4-3	TRBD1	TRBJ2-7	.
CASSASSHSPLHF	TGTGCCAGCAGCGCGTCGTCCCATTCACCCCTCCACTTT	TRBV9	.	TRBJ1-6	.
CASSESQGNYGYTF	TGTGCCAGCAGCGAGTCTCAGGGAAACTATGGCTACACCTTC	TRBV5-4	.	TRBJ1-2	.
CASSLGRTVLF	TGTGCCAGCAGCTTAGGAAGGACAGTGCTTTTT	TRBV11-2	.	TRBJ1-4	once
CASRLQGQADTQYF	TGTGCCAGCAGACTACAGGGGCAGGCAGATACGCAGTATTTT	TRBV6-5	TRBD1	TRBJ2-3	.
CASSEVRGGELFF	TGTGCCAGCAGTGAAGTGCGAGGCGGGGAGCTGTTTTTT	TRBV6-1	.	TRBJ2-2	.
CAISQSGGVDTQYF	TGTGCCATCAGTCAAAGCGGGGGTGTAGATACGCAGTATTTT	TRBV10-3	TRBD2	TRBJ2-3	.
CASSSRDIANEQFF	TGCGCCAGCAGCTCCCGGGACATAGCCAATGAGCAGTTCTTC	TRBV5-1	.	TRBJ2-1	.
CASSPHRDRGPSTEAFF	TGTGCCAGCAGCCCTCACCGGGACAGGGGGCCGAGCACTGAAGCTTTCTTT	TRBV7-8	TRBD1	TRBJ1-1	.
CASSPNGGAMDTQYF	TGTGCCAGCTCACCGAACGGGGGGGCCATGGATACGCAGTATTTT	TRBV18	TRBD2	TRBJ2-3	.
CASSLRYGGSNTGELFF	TGTGCCAGCAGCTTGCGATATGGGGGGTCCAACACCGGGGAGCTGTTTTTT	TRBV5-4	.	TRBJ2-2	.
CASSLAGGFSDTQYF	TGTGCCAGCAGCCTAGCGGGGGGGTTTTCAGATACGCAGTATTTT	TRBV13	TRBD2	TRBJ2-3	.
CASSPSGTGGDTQYF	TGTGCCAGCAGCCCCTCTGGGACAGGGGGAGATACGCAGTATTTT	TRBV7-3	TRBD1	TRBJ2-3	few
CASSYSQARSGNTIYF	TGTGCCAGCAGTTACTCACAGGCTCGCTCTGGAAACACCATATATTTT	TRBV6-6	.	TRBJ1-3	.
CAWSVTGMNTQYF	TGTGCCTGGAGTGTAACAGGGATGAATACGCAGTATTTT	TRBV30	.	TRBJ2-3	.